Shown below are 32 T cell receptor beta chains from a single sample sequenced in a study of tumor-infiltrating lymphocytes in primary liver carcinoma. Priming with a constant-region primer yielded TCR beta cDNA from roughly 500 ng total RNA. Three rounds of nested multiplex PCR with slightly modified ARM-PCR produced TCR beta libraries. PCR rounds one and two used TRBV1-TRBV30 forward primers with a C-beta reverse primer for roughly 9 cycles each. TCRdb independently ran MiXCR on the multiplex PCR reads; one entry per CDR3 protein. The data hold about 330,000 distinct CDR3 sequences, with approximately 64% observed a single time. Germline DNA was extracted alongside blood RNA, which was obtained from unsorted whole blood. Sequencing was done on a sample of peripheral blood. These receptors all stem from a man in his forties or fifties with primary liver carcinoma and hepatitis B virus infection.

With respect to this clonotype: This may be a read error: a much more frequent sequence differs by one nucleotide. The CDR3 is CARGTGDTWELFF. CDR3 nucleotides: TGCGCCAGAGGGACAGGGGATACCTGGGAGCTGTTTTTT. This chain links TRBV10-1 with TRBJ2-2, with TRBD1 matching over 10 bases. Germline V gene data show CDR1 as WNHNN and CDR2 as SYGVQD (reference sequence). V lost 9 bases and J lost 9; bases outside the gene matches: 7. This CDR3 region has 13 residues.

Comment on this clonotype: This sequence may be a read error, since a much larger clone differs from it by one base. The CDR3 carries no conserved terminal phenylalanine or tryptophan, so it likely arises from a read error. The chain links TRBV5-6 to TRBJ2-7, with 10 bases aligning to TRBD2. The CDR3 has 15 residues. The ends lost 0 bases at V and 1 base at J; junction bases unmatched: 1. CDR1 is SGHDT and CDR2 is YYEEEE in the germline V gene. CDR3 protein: CASSLGTSGSYEQYL. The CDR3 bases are TGTGCCAGCAGCTTGGGGACTAGCGGATCCTACGAGCAGTACCTC.

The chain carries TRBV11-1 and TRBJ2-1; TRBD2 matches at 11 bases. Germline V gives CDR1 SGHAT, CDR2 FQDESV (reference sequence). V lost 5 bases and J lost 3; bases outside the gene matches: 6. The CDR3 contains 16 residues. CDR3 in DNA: TGTGCCAGCAGCCCTGGACTAGCGGGCGACTACAATGAGCAGTTCTTC. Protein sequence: CASSPGLAGDYNEQFF.

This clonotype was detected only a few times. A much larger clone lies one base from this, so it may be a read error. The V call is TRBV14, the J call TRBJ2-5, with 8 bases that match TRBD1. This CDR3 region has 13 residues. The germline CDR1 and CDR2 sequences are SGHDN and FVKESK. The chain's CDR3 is CANSEYRGETQYF. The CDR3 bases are TGTGCCAACAGCGAATACAGGGGGGAGACCCAGTACTTC.

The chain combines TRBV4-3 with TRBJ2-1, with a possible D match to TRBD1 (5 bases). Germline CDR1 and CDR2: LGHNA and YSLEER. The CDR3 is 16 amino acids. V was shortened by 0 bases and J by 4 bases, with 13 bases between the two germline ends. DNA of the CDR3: TGCGCCAGCAGCCAAGATTGGGCAGGGTTTTACAATGAGCAGTTCTTC. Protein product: CASSQDWAGFYNEQFF.

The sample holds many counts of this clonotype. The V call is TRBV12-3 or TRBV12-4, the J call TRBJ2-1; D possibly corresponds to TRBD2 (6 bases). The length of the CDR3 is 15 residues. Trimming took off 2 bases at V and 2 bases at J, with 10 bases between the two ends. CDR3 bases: TGTGCCAGCAGTTTATTCGGCGGGGCCTACAATGAGCAGTTCTTC. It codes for CASSLFGGAYNEQFF.

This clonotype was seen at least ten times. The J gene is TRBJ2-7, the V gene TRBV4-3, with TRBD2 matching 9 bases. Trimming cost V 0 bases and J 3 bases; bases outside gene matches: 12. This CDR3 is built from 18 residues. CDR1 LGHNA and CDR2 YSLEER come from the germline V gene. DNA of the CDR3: TGCGCCAGCAGCCAAGATCAAGTAGCGGGAGACCGTAGCTACGAGCAGTACTTC. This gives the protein CASSQDQVAGDRSYEQYF.

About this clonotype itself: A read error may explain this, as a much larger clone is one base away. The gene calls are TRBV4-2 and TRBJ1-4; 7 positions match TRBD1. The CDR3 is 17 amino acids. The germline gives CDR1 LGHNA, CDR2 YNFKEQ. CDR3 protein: CVSSLKPPGQINEKLFF. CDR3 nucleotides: TGTGTCAGCAGCCTTAAACCCCCGGGACAGATTAATGAAAAACTGTTTTTT.

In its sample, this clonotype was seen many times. CDR3 nucleotide sequence: TGTGCCAGCGCCGGGGCAAGCTCCTACGAGCAGTACTTC. Translated: CASAGASSYEQYF. The genes are TRBV6-5 and TRBJ2-7; the D gene could be TRBD1 or TRBD2 (5 bases each). With 8 bases removed from V and 0 bases from J, the gap between germline ends came to 11 bases. CDR3 size: 13 residues. From germline, CDR1 is MNHEY and CDR2 SVGAGI.

The CDR3: CASSLSGRVFEQFF. The CDR3 nucleotides read TGTGCCAGCAGCTTGAGCGGGAGGGTATTCGAGCAGTTCTTC. The J gene is TRBJ2-1, the V gene TRBV11-2; 10 bases match TRBD2. CDR1 is SGHAT, CDR2 FQNNGV, per germline. V shed 3 bases and J 10 bases; nucleotides not matched to a gene: 6. The CDR3 runs to 14 residues.

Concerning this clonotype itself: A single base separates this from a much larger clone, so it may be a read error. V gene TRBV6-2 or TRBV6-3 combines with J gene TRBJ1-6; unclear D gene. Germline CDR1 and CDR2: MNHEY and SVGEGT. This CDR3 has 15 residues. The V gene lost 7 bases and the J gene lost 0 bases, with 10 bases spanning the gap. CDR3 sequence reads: CASIKESSYNSPLHF. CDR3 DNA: TGTGCCAGCATCAAAGAGAGCTCCTATAATTCACCCCTCCACTTT.

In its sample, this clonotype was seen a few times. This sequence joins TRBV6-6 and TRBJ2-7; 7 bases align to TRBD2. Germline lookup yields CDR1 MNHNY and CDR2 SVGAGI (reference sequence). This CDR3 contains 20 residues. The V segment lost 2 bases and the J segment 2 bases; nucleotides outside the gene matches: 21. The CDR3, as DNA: TGTGCCAGCAGTTACCTCGCCCCGACTGGGGATGGGACTAAAACCTACGAGCAGTACTTC. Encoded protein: CASSYLAPTGDGTKTYEQYF.

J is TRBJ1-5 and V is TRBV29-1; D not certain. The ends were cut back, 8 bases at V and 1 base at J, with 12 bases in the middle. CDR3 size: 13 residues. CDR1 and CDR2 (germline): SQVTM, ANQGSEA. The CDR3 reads CSTELGSNQPQHF. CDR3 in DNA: TGCAGCACTGAACTCGGGAGCAATCAGCCCCAGCATTTT.

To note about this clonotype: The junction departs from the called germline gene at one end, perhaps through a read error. The CDR3 is CASSKLGLAGGKVEQFF. The CDR3 DNA sequence: TGTGCCAGCAGCAAACTCGGACTAGCGGGAGGGAAAGTTGAGCAATTCTTC. The genes are TRBV4-2 and TRBJ2-1, with 15 bases lining up with TRBD2. CDR3 length: 17 residues. Germline V lookup: CDR1 LGHNA, CDR2 YNFKEQ.

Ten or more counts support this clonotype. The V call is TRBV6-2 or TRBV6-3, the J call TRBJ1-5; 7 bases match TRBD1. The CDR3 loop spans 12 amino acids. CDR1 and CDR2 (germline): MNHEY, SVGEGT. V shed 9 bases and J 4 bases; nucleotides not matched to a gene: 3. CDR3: CASKQGNQPQHF. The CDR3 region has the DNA TGTGCCAGTAAACAGGGGAATCAGCCCCAGCATTTT.

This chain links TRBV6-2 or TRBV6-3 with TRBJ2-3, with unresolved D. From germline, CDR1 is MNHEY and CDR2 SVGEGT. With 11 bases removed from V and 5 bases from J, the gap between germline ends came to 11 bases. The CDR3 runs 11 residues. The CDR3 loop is CALCHLDTQYF. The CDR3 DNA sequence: TGTGCCCTTTGTCATCTAGATACGCAGTATTTT.

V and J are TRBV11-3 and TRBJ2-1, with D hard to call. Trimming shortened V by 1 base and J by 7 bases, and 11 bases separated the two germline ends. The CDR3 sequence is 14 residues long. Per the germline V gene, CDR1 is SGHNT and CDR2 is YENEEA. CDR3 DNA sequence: TGTGCCAGCAGCTTAGGACGGAAGAAAAATGAGCAGTTCTTC. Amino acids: CASSLGRKKNEQFF.

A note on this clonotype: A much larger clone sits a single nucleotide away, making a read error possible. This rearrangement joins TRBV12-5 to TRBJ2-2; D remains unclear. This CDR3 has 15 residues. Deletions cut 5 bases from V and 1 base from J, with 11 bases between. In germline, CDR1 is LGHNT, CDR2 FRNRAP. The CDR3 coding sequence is TGTGCTAGTGGTCAACGCCCCGGGAACACCGGGGAGCTGTTTTTT. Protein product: CASGQRPGNTGELFF.

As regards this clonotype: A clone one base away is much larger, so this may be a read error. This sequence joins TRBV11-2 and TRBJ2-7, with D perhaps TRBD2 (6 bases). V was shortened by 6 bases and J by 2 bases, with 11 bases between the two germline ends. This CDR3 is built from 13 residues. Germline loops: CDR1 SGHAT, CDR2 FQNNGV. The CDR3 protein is CASRGRETYEQYF. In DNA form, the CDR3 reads TGTGCCAGCAGAGGTCGGGAGACCTACGAGCAGTACTTC. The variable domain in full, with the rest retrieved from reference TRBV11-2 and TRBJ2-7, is EAGVAQSPRYKIIEKRQSVAFWCNPISGHATLYWYQQILGQGPKLLIQFQNNGVVDDSQLPKDRFSAERLKGVDSTLKIQPAKLEDSAVYLCASRGRETYEQYFGPGTRLTVT.

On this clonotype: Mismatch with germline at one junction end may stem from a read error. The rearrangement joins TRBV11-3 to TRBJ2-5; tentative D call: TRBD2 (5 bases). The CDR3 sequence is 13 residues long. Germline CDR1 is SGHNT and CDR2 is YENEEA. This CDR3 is CTSSPLGKTTQYF. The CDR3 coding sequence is TGTACCAGCAGTCCACTCGGGAAGACAACCCAGTACTTC.

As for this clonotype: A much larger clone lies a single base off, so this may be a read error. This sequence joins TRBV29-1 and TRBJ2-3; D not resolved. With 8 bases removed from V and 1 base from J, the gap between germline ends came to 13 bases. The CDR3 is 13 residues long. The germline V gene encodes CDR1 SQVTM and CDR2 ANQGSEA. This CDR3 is CSSGALRTDTQYF. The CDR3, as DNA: TGCAGCTCTGGCGCTTTACGCACAGATACGCAGTATTTT.

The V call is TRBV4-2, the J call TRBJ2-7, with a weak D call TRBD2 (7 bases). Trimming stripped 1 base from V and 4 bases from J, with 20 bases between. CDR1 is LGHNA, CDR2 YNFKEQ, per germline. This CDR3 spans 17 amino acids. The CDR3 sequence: CASSQGGAREIGYEQYF. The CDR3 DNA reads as TGTGCCAGCAGCCAAGGGGGGGCGCGGGAGATAGGGTACGAGCAGTACTTC.

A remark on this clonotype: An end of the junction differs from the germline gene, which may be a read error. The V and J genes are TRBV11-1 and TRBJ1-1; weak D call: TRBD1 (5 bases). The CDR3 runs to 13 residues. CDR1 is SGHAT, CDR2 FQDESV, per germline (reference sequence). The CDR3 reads CASSIAGSTEASF. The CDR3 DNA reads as TGTGCCAGCAGCATAGCAGGGAGCACTGAAGCTTCCTTT. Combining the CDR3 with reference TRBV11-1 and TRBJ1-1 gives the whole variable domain EAEVAQSPRYKITEKSQAVAFWCDPISGHATLYWYRQILGQGPELLVQFQDESVVDDSQLPKDRFSAERLKGVDSTLKIQPAELGDSAMYLCASSIAGSTEASFGQGTRLTVV.

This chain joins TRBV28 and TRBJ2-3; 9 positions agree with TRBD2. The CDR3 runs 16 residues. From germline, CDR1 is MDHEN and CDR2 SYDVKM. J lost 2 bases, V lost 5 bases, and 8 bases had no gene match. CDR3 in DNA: TGTGCCAGCAGTACAGCAGCGGGGGGAGACACAGATACGCAGTATTTT. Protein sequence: CASSTAAGGDTDTQYF.

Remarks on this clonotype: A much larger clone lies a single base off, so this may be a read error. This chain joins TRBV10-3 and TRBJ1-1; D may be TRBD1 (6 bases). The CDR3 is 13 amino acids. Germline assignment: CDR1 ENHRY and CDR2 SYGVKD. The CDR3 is CAITEGGRTEVFF. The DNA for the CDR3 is TGTGCCATCACCGAGGGGGGACGCACTGAAGTTTTCTTT.

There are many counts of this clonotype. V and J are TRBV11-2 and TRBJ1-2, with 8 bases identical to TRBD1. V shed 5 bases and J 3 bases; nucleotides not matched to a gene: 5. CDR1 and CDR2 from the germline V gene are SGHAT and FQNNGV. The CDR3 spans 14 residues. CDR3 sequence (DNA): TGTGCCAGCAGCAAAGGACAGGGCGACTATGGCTACACCTTC. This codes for CASSKGQGDYGYTF.

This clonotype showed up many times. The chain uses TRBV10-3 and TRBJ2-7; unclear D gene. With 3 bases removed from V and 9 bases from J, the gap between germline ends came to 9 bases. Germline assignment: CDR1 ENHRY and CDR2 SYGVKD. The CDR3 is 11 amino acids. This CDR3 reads CAISDSLVQYF. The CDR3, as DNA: TGTGCCATCAGTGATTCTTTGGTGCAGTACTTC.

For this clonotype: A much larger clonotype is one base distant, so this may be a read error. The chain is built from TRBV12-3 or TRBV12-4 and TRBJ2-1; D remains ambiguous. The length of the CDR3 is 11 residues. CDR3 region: CASSPGPERFF. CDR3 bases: TGTGCCAGCAGTCCCGGGCCGGAGCGGTTCTTC.

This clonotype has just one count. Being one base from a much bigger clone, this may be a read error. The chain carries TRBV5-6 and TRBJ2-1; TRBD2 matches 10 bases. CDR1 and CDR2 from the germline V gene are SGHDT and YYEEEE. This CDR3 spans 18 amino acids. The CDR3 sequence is CAGSLGGELAGNYNEQFF. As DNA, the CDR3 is TGTGCCGGCAGCTTGGGGGGAGAACTAGCGGGAAACTACAATGAGCAGTTCTTC.

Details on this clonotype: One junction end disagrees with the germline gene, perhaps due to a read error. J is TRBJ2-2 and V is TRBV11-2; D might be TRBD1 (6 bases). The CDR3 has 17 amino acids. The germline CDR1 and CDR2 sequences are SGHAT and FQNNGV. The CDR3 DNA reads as TGTCCCAGCAGCCAGCCGGGACACCGTACGAACACCGGGGAGCTGTTTTTT. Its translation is CPSSQPGHRTNTGELFF.

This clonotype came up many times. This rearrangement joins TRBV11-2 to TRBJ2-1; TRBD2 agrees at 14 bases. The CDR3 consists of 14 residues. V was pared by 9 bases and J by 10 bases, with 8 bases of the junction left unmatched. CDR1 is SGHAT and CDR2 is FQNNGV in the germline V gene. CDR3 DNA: TGTGCCAGGACTAGCGGGGGGGTTCAGAGAGAGCAGTTCTTC. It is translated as CARTSGGVQREQFF.

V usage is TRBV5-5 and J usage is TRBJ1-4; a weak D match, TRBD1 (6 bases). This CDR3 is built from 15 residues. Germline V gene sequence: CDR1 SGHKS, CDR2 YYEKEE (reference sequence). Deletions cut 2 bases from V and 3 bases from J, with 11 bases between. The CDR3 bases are TGTGCCAGCAGCTTCTCAGGGGAGGCTAATGAAAAACTGTTTTTT. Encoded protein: CASSFSGEANEKLFF.